The 14 T cell receptor beta chains in this list originate from one sample, sequenced in a study of blood T cell repertoires in COVID-19. The data were produced by immunoSEQ multiplex PCR, yet TCRdb's version contains in-frame clones alone and is incomplete. The sample has 60,000 to 75,000 clones, about nine tenths seen once; the top ten hold 6.6%. The sequencing sample was made of peripheral blood. These receptors came from a man between 45 and 60 years old with active COVID-19.

Here the CDR3 DNA reads TGTGCCAGCAGCCCAAGAGACCCCGGGTCCCGCCGTACAGATACGCAGTATTTT. Translated: CASSPRDPGSRRTDTQYF. The chain is built from TRBV3-1 (or the pseudogene TRBV3-2) and TRBJ2-3, with no clear D. The CDR3 spans 18 residues. Germline CDR1 LGHDT, CDR2 YNNKEL (reference sequence). The V and J ends lost 4 bases and 3 bases respectively, with 23 bases between them.

This chain joins TRBV24-1 and TRBJ1-5, with D possibly matching TRBD1 (5 bases). The ends were cut back, 5 bases at V and 5 bases at J, with 9 bases in the middle. The CDR3 is 13 residues long. Germline lookup yields CDR1 KGHDR and CDR2 SFDVKD. CDR3 DNA: TGTGCCACCAGTGGAAGGGGCGATCAGCCCCAGCATTTT. This translates into CATSGRGDQPQHF.

The chain combines TRBV3-1 (or the pseudogene TRBV3-2) with TRBJ2-2; perhaps TRBD1 as D (5 bases). V was pared by 1 base and J by 7 bases, with 16 bases between. The length of the CDR3 is 16 residues. From germline, CDR1 is LGHDT and CDR2 YNNKEL (reference sequence). Here the CDR3 reads CASSQAGSPRGGELFF. CDR3 nucleotide sequence: TGTGCCAGCAGCCAAGCCGGTAGCCCAAGGGGCGGGGAGCTGTTTTTT.

The CDR3: CASSQSWTDSYEQYF. The CDR3 DNA reads as TGCGCCAGCAGCCAAAGCTGGACAGACTCCTACGAGCAGTACTTC. The chain joins TRBV4-3 to TRBJ2-7; the D gene is possibly TRBD1 (6 bases). V shed 2 bases and J shed 0 bases, with 11 bases lying between them. CDR3 length: 15 amino acids. Germline V gene data show CDR1 as LGHNA and CDR2 as YSLEER.

This chain links TRBV19 with TRBJ2-1, with TRBD1 matching over 9 bases. The CDR3 length is 15 residues. With 1 base clipped from V and 6 bases from J, the junction kept 4 bases outside the gene matches. The germline gives CDR1 LNHDA, CDR2 SQIVND (reference sequence). The CDR3 spells CASSIGTGGLNEQFF. CDR3 coding DNA: TGTGCCAGTAGTATAGGAACAGGGGGCCTCAATGAGCAGTTCTTC.

The chain recombines TRBV7-3 with TRBJ2-1, with 10 bases matching TRBD1. The CDR3 loop spans 15 amino acids. Germline V lookup: CDR1 SGHTA, CDR2 FQGTGA. Germline trimming cut 5 bases from V and 5 bases from J; bases unmatched to any gene: 6. CDR3 in amino acids: CASSMDRGGHNEQFF. The DNA of the CDR3 is TGTGCCAGCAGCATGGACAGGGGGGGCCACAATGAGCAGTTCTTC.

V and J are TRBV10-3 and TRBJ2-3, with 10 bases that match TRBD2. The germline CDR1 and CDR2 sequences are ENHRY and SYGVKD. The CDR3 contains 16 residues. V trimming: 2 bases; J trimming: 8 bases; junction bases outside the gene matches: 10. The CDR3 coding sequence is TGTGCCATCAGTGAGACTAGCGGGGCCCGTCTGGGTACGCAGTATTTT. Amino acids: CAISETSGARLGTQYF.

V usage is TRBV6-2 or TRBV6-3 and J usage is TRBJ1-6; maybe TRBD1 (5 bases). From germline, CDR1 is MNHEY and CDR2 SVGEGT. The CDR3 runs 15 residues. With 4 bases removed from V and 4 bases from J, the gap between germline ends came to 11 bases. CDR3 DNA sequence: TGTGCCAGCAGTTCCGGACACCAATATAATTCACCCCTCCACTTT. Translated: CASSSGHQYNSPLHF.

V gene TRBV28 combines with J gene TRBJ2-1; TRBD1 agrees at 8 bases. V dropped 3 bases and J dropped 7; count of bases not matched to a gene: 11. CDR1 is MDHEN and CDR2 is SYDVKM in the germline V gene. CDR3 size: 16 residues. CDR3 region: CASSFPGTGRRNEQFF. The CDR3 region has the DNA TGTGCCAGCAGTTTCCCTGGGACAGGCCGAAGGAATGAGCAGTTCTTC. Full variable domain (remainder filled in from reference TRBV28 and TRBJ2-1): DVKVTQSSRYLVKRTGEKVFLECVQDMDHENMFWYRQDPGLGLRLIYFSYDVKMKEKGDIPEGYSVSREKKERFSLILESASTNQTSMYLCASSFPGTGRRNEQFFGPGTRLTVL.

This chain uses TRBV24-1 with TRBJ2-1; tentative D call: TRBD2 (6 bases). The CDR3 sequence is 15 residues long. Per the germline V gene, CDR1 is KGHDR and CDR2 is SFDVKD. Trimming left V 2 bases short and J 9 bases short, with 16 bases between. Here the CDR3 reads CATSDSRDLEGEQFF. CDR3 DNA: TGTGCCACCAGTGATTCCCGGGACCTGGAGGGTGAGCAGTTCTTC.

The chain uses TRBV7-3 and TRBJ1-2, with 7 bases identical to TRBD1. V trimming: 5 bases; J trimming: 4 bases; junction bases outside the gene matches: 4. Germline CDR1 SGHTA, CDR2 FQGTGA. CDR3 size: 13 residues. CDR3 residues: CASSRQGIYGYTF. The DNA for the CDR3 is TGTGCCAGCAGCCGACAGGGAATCTATGGCTACACCTTC.

The chain is built from TRBV18 and TRBJ2-7, with 8 bases lining up with TRBD2. The germline V gene has CDR1 KGHSH and CDR2 LQKENI. Losses at the gene ends were 4 bases for V and 4 bases for J; bases not matched to a gene: 6. CDR3 length equals 14 residues. This CDR3 is CASSLLGLEYEQYF. The CDR3 region has the DNA TGTGCCAGCTCACTATTGGGACTAGAATACGAGCAGTACTTC.

This rearrangement joins TRBV4-1 to TRBJ2-7, with a weak D call TRBD2 (5 bases). CDR3 size: 15 residues. CDR1 MGHRA and CDR2 YSYEKL come from the germline V gene. V was shortened by 0 bases and J by 4 bases, with 13 bases between the two germline ends. The CDR3 nucleotides read TGCGCCAGCAGCCAAGATGATCGAGGGTGGTACGAGCAGTACTTC. Protein product: CASSQDDRGWYEQYF.

The chain carries TRBV11-2 and TRBJ2-7; TRBD2 agrees at 12 bases. V trimming: 4 bases; J trimming: 0 bases; junction bases outside the gene matches: 7. Germline V gene data show CDR1 as SGHAT and CDR2 as FQNNGV. CDR3 length: 17 amino acids. CDR3 loop: CASSSLRLAGDSYEQYF. CDR3 nucleotides: TGTGCCAGCAGCTCCCTAAGACTAGCGGGAGACTCCTACGAGCAGTACTTC.